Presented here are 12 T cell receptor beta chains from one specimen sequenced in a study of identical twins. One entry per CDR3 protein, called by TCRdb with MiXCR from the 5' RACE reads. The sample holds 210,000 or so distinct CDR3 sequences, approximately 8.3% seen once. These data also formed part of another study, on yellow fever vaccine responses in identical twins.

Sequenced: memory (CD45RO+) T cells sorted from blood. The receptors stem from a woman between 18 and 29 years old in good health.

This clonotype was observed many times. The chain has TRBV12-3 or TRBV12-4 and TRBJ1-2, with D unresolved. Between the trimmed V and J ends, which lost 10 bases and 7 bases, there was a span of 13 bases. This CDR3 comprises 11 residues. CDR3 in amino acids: CATYGESGYTF. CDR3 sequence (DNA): TGTGCCACCTACGGGGAGTCTGGCTACACCTTC.

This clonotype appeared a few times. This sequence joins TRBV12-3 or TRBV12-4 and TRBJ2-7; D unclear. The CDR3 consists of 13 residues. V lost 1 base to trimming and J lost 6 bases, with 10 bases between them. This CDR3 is CASSLGVPGEQYF. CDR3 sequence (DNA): TGTGCCAGCAGTTTAGGGGTCCCCGGCGAGCAGTACTTC.

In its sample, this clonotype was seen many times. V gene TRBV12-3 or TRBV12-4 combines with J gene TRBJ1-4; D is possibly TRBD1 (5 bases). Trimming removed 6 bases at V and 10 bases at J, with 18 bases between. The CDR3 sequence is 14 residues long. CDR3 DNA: TGTGCCAGCAGCCTAGTGCAGGGACGTGGAAAACTGTTTTTT. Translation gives CASSLVQGRGKLFF.

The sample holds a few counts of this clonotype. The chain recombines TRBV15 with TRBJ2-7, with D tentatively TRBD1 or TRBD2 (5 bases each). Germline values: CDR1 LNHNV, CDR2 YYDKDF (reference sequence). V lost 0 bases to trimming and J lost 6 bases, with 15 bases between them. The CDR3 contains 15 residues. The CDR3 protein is CATSRDKRGGGEQYF. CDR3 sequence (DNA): TGTGCCACCAGCAGAGATAAAAGGGGTGGAGGCGAGCAGTACTTC. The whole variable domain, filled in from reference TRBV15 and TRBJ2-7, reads DAMVIQNPRYQVTQFGKPVTLSCSQTLNHNVMYWYQQKSSQAPKLLFHYYDKDFNNEADTPDNFQSRRPNTSFCFLDIRSPGLGDTAMYLCATSRDKRGGGEQYFGPGTRLTVT.

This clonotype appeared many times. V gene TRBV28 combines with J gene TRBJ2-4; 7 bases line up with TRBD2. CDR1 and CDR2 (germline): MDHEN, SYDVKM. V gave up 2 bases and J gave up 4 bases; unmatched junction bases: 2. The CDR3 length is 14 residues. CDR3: CASSLLAAKNIQYF. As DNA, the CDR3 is TGTGCCAGCAGTTTACTAGCGGCAAAAAACATTCAGTACTTC.

The CDR3 is CASTRTPTHEQYF. The CDR3 DNA reads TGTGCCAGCACCCGGACCCCAACGCACGAGCAGTACTTC. V is TRBV6-6 and J is TRBJ2-7; D is uncertain. V was shortened by 7 bases and J by 5 bases, with 15 bases between the two germline ends. CDR1 is MNHNY, CDR2 SVGAGI, per germline (reference sequence). This CDR3 comprises 13 residues.

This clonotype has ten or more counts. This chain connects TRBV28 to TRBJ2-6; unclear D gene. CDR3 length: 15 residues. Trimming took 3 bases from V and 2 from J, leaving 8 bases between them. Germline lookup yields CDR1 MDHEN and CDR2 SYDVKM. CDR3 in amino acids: CASSFFKTGANVLTF. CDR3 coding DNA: TGTGCCAGCAGTTTCTTCAAGACTGGGGCCAACGTCCTGACTTTC. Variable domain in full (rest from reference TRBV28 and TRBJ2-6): DVKVTQSSRYLVKRTGEKVFLECVQDMDHENMFWYRQDPGLGLRLIYFSYDVKMKEKGDIPEGYSVSREKKERFSLILESASTNQTSMYLCASSFFKTGANVLTFGAGSRLTVL.

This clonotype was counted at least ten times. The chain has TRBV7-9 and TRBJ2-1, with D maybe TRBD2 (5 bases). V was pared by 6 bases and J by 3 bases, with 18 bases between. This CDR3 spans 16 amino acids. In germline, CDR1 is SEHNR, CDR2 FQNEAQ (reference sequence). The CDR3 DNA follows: TGTGCCAGCAGTTCTCTCCGGGGTTCTATCTACAATGAGCAGTTCTTC. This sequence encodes CASSSLRGSIYNEQFF.

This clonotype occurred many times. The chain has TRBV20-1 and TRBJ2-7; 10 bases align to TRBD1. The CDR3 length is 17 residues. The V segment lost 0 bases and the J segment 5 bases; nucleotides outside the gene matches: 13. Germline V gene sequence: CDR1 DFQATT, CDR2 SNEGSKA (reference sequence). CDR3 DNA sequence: TGCAGTGCTAGAGATGGGGCAAGACAGGGGGCCCCCCACGAGCAGTACTTC. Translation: CSARDGARQGAPHEQYF.

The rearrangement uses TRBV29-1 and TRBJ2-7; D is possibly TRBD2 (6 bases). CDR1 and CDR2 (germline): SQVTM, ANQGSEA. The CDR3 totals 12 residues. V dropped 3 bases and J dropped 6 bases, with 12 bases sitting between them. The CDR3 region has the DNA TGCAGCGTTGACCTTGGGGGGAGCGAGCAGTACTTC. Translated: CSVDLGGSEQYF.

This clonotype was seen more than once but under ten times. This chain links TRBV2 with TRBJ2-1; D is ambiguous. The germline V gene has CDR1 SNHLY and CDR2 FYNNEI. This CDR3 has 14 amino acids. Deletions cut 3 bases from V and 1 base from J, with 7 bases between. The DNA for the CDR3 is TGTGCCAGCAGTGAGGACCGGTCCTACAATGAGCAGTTCTTC. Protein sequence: CASSEDRSYNEQFF.

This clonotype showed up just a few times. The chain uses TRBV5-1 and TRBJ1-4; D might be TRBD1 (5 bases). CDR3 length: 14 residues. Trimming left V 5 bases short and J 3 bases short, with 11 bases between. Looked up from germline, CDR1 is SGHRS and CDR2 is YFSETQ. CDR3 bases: TGCGCCAGCAGTCCGGACACCTCTAATGAAAAACTGTTTTTT. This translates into CASSPDTSNEKLFF.